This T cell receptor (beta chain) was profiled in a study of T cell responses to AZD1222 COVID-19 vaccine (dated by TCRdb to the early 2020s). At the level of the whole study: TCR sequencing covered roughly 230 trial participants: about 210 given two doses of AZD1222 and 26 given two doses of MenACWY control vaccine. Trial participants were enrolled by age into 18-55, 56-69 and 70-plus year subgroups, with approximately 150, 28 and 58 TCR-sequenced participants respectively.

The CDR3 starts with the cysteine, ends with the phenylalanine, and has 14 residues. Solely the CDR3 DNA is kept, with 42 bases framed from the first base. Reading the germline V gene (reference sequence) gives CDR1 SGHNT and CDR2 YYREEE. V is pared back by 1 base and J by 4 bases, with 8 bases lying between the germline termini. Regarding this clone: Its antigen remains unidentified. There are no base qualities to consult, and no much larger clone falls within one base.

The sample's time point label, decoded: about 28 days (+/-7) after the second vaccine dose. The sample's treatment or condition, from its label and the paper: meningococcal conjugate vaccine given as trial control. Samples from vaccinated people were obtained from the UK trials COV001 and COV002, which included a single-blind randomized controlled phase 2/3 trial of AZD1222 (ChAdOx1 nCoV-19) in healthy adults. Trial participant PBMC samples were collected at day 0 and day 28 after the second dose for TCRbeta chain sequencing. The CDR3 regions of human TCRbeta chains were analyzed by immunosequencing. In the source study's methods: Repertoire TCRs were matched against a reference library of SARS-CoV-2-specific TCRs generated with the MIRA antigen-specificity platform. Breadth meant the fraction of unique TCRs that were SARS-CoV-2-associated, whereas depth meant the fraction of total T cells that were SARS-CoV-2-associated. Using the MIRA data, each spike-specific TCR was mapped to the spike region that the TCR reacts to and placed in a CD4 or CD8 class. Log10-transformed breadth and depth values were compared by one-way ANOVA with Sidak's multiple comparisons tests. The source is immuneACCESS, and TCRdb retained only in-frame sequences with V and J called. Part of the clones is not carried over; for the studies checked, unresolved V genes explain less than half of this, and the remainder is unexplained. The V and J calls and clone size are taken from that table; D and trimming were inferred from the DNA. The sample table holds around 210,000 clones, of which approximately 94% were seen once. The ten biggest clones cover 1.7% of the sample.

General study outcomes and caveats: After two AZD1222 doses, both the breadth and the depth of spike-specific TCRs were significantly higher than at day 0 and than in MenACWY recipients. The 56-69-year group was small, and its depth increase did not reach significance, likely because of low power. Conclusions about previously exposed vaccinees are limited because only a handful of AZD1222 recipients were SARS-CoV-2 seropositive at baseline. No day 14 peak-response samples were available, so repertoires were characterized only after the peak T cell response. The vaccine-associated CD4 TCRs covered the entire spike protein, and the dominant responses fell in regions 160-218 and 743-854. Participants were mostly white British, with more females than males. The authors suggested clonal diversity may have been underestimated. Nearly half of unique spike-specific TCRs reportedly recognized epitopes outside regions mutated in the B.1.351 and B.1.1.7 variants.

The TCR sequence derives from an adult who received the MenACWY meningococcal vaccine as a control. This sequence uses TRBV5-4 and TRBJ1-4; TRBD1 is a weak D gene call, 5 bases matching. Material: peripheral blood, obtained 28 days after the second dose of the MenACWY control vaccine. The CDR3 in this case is CASSLTGDNEKLFF. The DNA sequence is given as TGTGCCAGCAGCTTGACAGGCGATAATGAAAAACTGTTTTTT.